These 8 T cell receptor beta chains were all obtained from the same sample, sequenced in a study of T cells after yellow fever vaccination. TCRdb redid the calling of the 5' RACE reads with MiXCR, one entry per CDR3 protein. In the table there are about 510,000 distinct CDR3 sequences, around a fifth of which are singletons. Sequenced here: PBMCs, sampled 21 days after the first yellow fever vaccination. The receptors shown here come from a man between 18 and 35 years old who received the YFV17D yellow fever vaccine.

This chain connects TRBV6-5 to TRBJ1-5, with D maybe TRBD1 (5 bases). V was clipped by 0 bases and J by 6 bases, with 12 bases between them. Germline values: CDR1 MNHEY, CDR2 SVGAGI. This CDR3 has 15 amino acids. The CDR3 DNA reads TGTGCCAGCAGTTACTCCAGACGGGACTCTCAGCCCCAGCATTTT. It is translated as CASSYSRRDSQPQHF.

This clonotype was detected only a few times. The CDR3 sequence is CASTTLLGGETQYF. The CDR3, as DNA: TGTGCCAGTACTACCCTTCTTGGGGGAGAGACCCAGTACTTC. The rearrangement links TRBV7-2 to TRBJ2-5; perhaps D is TRBD1 or TRBD2 (5 bases each). The CDR3 has 14 amino acids. V lost 9 bases and J 4 bases, leaving 18 bases between the germline ends. In germline, CDR1 is SGHTA, CDR2 FQGNSA.

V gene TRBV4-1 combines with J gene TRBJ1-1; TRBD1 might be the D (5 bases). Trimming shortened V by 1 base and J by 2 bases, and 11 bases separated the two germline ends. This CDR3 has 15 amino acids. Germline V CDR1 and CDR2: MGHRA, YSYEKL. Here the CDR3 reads CASSQGRGVNTEAFF. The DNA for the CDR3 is TGCGCCAGCAGCCAAGGGCGAGGGGTAAACACTGAAGCTTTCTTT.

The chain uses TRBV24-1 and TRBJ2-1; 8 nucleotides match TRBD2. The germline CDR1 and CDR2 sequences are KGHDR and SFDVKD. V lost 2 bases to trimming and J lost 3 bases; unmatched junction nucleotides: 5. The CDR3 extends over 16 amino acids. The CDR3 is CATSDSRGGIYNEQFF. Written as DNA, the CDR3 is TGTGCCACCAGTGATTCTCGGGGGGGAATCTACAATGAGCAGTTCTTC.

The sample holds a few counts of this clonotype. CDR3 loop: CASRRDRASSYEQYF. The CDR3 nucleotides read TGTGCCAGTAGACGGGACAGGGCGAGTTCCTACGAGCAGTACTTC. The chain carries TRBV19 and TRBJ2-7, with 9 bases identical to TRBD1. Germline V CDR1 and CDR2: LNHDA, SQIVND (reference sequence). The CDR3 spans 15 residues. V lost 6 bases and J lost 1; bases outside the gene matches: 7.

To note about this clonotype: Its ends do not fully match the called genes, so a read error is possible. The CDR3 is CASRLGGRDTSYTIYF. DNA for the CDR3: TGTGCCAGCAGATTAGGGGGTCGGGACACGTCTTACACCATATATTTT. The chain employs TRBV12-3 or TRBV12-4 and TRBJ1-3; maybe TRBD1 (6 bases). CDR3 size: 16 residues.

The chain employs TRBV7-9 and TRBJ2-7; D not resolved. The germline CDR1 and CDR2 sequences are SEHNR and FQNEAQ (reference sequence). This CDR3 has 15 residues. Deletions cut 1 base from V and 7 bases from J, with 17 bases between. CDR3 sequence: CASSLVGLTVKEQYF. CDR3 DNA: TGTGCCAGCAGCTTAGTTGGGTTGACGGTGAAAGAGCAGTACTTC.

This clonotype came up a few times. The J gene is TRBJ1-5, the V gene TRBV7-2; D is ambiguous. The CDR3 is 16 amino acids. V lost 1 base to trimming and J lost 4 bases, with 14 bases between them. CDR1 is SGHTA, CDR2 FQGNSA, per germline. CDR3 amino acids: CASSLGGGAGNQPQHF. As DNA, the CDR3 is TGTGCCAGCAGCTTAGGAGGTGGCGCGGGAAATCAGCCCCAGCATTTT.